The 19 T cell receptor beta chains listed next were all sequenced from one sample in a study of T cell repertoires in cytomegalovirus infection. TCRdb redid the calling of the reads with MiXCR, one entry per CDR3 protein. This sample has approximately 260,000 distinct CDR3 sequences, with less than 25% found just once. No antigen has been identified for these receptors. The specimen comprised cultured PBMCs, sampled from culture after CMV antigen stimulation. The receptors stem from a human donor in good health (CMV status not recorded). Some clones in this sample may be carry-over from other donors' samples.

This rearrangement joins TRBV6-6 to TRBJ1-1; TRBD1 might be the D (6 bases). V was clipped by 6 bases and J by 0 bases, with 11 bases between them. The length of the CDR3 is 14 residues. The germline CDR1 and CDR2 sequences are MNHNY and SVGAGI (reference sequence). CDR3 nucleotides: TGTGCCAGCAGAAGAGGACAGTTGAACACTGAAGCTTTCTTT. This sequence encodes CASRRGQLNTEAFF.

This clonotype was seen only a few times. The chain uses TRBV7-2 and TRBJ2-3, with 9 bases identical to TRBD1. Germline V gene lookup returns CDR1 SGHTA and CDR2 FQGNSA. Unmatched junction bases numbered 4, after V lost 3 bases and J lost 0 bases. This CDR3 has 16 amino acids. The CDR3 reads CASSFLTGGSTDTQYF. In nucleotides, the CDR3 is TGTGCCAGCAGCTTTTTGACAGGGGGTAGCACAGATACGCAGTATTTT.

This clonotype was seen more than once but under ten times. The rearrangement joins TRBV2 to TRBJ1-2, with D hard to call. The CDR3 covers 12 residues. V lost 3 bases and J 4 bases, leaving 6 bases between the germline ends. Germline V gene lookup returns CDR1 SNHLY and CDR2 FYNNEI. The CDR3 DNA follows: TGTGCCAGCAGTGAGTCAACCTATGGCTACACCTTC. Its translation: CASSESTYGYTF.

A few counts support this clonotype. This chain connects TRBV20-1 to TRBJ2-5; 7 bases line up with TRBD2. CDR1 and CDR2 (germline): DFQATT, SNEGSKA (reference sequence). V gave up 1 base and J gave up 4 bases; unmatched junction bases: 9. CDR3 length: 15 amino acids. The CDR3 DNA reads as TGCAGTGCTAGAGTAATGGCAGGGAGGGGAGAGACCCAGTACTTC. It translates to CSARVMAGRGETQYF.

This clonotype showed up many times. The chain has TRBV12-5 and TRBJ2-7, with no clear D. CDR3 size: 12 residues. V was pared by 5 bases and J by 9 bases, with 14 bases between. Per germline, CDR1 LGHNT and CDR2 FRNRAP. CDR3 nucleotides: TGTGCTAGTGGTCCCGGTGGACCCCCGCAGTACTTC. As protein: CASGPGGPPQYF. Drawing the rest from reference TRBV12-5 and TRBJ2-7, the complete variable domain is DARVTQTPRHKVTEMGQEVTMRCQPILGHNTVFWYRQTMMQGLELLAYFRNRAPLDDSGMPKDRFSAEMPDATLATLKIQPSEPRDSAVYFCASGPGGPPQYFGPGTRLTVT.

This clonotype was seen just once. The rearrangement joins TRBV5-1 to TRBJ2-2, with 8 bases lining up with TRBD1. V shed 2 bases, J shed 7 bases, and the junction held 7 bases outside the gene matches. The CDR3 consists of 15 residues. Germline CDR1 is SGHRS and CDR2 is YFSETQ. The CDR3 nucleotides read TGCGCCAGCAGCTTCTGGGACAGGCAGGTCGGGGAGCTGTTTTTT. The encoded protein is CASSFWDRQVGELFF.

Concerning this clonotype: This may stem from a read error, because a much larger clone lies one nucleotide away. The V gene is TRBV11-2, the J gene TRBJ2-7, with 9 bases matching TRBD2. This CDR3 is built from 16 residues. Germline assignment: CDR1 SGHAT and CDR2 FQNNGV. The V segment lost 5 bases and the J segment 4 bases; nucleotides outside the gene matches: 12. The CDR3 bases are TGTGCCAGCAGCGATGGCGTAGCGGGGGAATTTTACGAGCAGTACTTC. Protein sequence: CASSDGVAGEFYEQYF.

This clonotype was seen a few times. The rearrangement uses TRBV2 and TRBJ2-1, with D tentatively TRBD2 (8 bases). V was pared by 4 bases and J by 2 bases, with 18 bases between. Germline values: CDR1 SNHLY, CDR2 FYNNEI. This CDR3 has 17 residues. As DNA, the CDR3 is TGTGCCAGCAGTGTGCGGCCGGGAGGGGGCACCTACAATGAGCAGTTCTTC. The encoded protein is CASSVRPGGGTYNEQFF.

V usage is TRBV7-2 and J usage is TRBJ1-3; maybe TRBD1 (6 bases). V dropped 1 base and J dropped 3 bases, with 13 bases sitting between them. The CDR3 spans 16 residues. Germline-derived CDR1 and CDR2 are SGHTA and FQGNSA. CDR3 amino acids: CASSLVGQGLGNTIYF. In nucleotides, the CDR3 is TGTGCCAGCAGCTTAGTAGGTCAGGGGCTTGGAAACACCATATATTTT.

The V call is TRBV20-1, the J call TRBJ2-5, with D perhaps TRBD1 (6 bases). V was clipped by 5 bases and J by 2 bases, with 12 bases between them. Germline lookup yields CDR1 DFQATT and CDR2 SNEGSKA (reference sequence). The CDR3 length is 13 residues. The CDR3 nucleotides read TGCAGTGCTCCTGGGACACTTCAAGAGACCCAGTACTTC. This encodes CSAPGTLQETQYF.

This clonotype was detected ten times or more. The chain has TRBV7-2 and TRBJ1-1, with TRBD1 matching 7 bases. This CDR3 spans 14 amino acids. J lost 5 bases, V lost 4 bases, and 7 bases had no gene match. Germline CDR1 and CDR2: SGHTA and FQGNSA. The CDR3 DNA sequence: TGTGCCAGCAGCTCCAGACAGGGATGGACTGAAGCTTTCTTT. Protein: CASSSRQGWTEAFF.

This clonotype has only a few counts. CDR3 sequence: CASQGTSSGNTIYF. As DNA, the CDR3 is TGTGCCAGCCAGGGCACCTCCTCTGGAAACACCATATATTTT. This sequence joins TRBV6-6 and TRBJ1-3, with a tentative D call TRBD1 (5 bases). Germline lookup yields CDR1 MNHNY and CDR2 SVGAGI (reference sequence). V was clipped by 8 bases and J by 0 bases, with 11 bases between them. CDR3 length: 14 amino acids.

This clonotype was seen only once. The rearrangement links TRBV6-2 or TRBV6-3 to TRBJ2-7; D might be TRBD1 or TRBD2, each matching 5 bases. Germline lookup yields CDR1 MNHEY and CDR2 SVGEGT. The CDR3 has 14 residues. Trimming shortened V by 6 bases and J by 3 bases, and 15 bases separated the two germline ends. The CDR3 coding sequence is TGTGCCAGCAGCGACCGGGACGGTATCTACGAGCAGTACGTC. This translates into CASSDRDGIYEQYV.

This sequence joins TRBV7-9 and TRBJ1-6, with D maybe TRBD1 (6 bases). The germline CDR1 and CDR2 sequences are SEHNR and FQNEAQ (reference sequence). The CDR3 loop spans 15 amino acids. V lost 4 bases and J 6 bases, leaving 13 bases between the germline ends. The DNA for the CDR3 is TGTGCCAGCAGCTCCACAGGGTCGTTTAATTCACCCCTCCACTTT. This codes for CASSSTGSFNSPLHF.

To note about this clonotype: This could be a read error, since a much larger clone is one nucleotide away. The chain employs TRBV10-3 and TRBJ2-7; D is tentatively TRBD1 or TRBD2 (5 bases each). The ends were cut back, 6 bases at V and 2 bases at J, with 14 bases in the middle. The CDR3 sequence is 14 residues long. Germline V lookup: CDR1 ENHRY, CDR2 SYGVKD. CDR3 loop: CAIRGELPPYEQYF. CDR3 nucleotide sequence: TGTGCCATCAGAGGGGAGTTACCGCCCTACGAGCAGTACTTC.

This chain connects TRBV11-3 to TRBJ2-5, with D unresolved. V lost 5 bases to trimming and J lost 5 bases, with 15 bases between them. From germline, CDR1 is SGHNT and CDR2 YENEEA. This CDR3 is built from 14 residues. The CDR3 DNA follows: TGTGCCAGCAGCCTACGTGAGTCCGGCGAGACCCAGTACTTC. Translation: CASSLRESGETQYF.

The CDR3 reads CASSTSLTGELFF. The DNA for the CDR3 is TGCGCCAGCTCTACATCCCTCACCGGGGAGCTGTTTTTT. This chain connects TRBV10-1 to TRBJ2-2; D remains unclear. Trimming stripped 8 bases from V and 4 bases from J, with 11 bases between. This CDR3 spans 13 amino acids. From germline, CDR1 is WNHNN and CDR2 SYGVQD (reference sequence).

The chain couples TRBV5-6 to TRBJ1-1, with 12 nucleotides matching TRBD1. Germline V gene lookup returns CDR1 SGHDT and CDR2 YYEEEE. CDR3 length: 18 residues. J gave up 0 bases and V 4 bases, and 10 bases lay outside the gene matches. CDR3 bases: TGTGCCAGCAGCCCCCGGGACAGGGGGCCCATATTGAACACTGAAGCTTTCTTT. It translates to CASSPRDRGPILNTEAFF.

This chain links TRBV19 with TRBJ1-2; a weak D match, TRBD1 (5 bases). Germline V gives CDR1 LNHDA, CDR2 SQIVND (reference sequence). Trimming took 0 bases from V and 5 from J, leaving 13 bases between them. This CDR3 has 15 amino acids. CDR3 nucleotides: TGTGCCAGTAGTATAGAAGCGGGGCATGGTTATGGCTACACCTTC. Amino acid sequence: CASSIEAGHGYGYTF.